Reported below is one T cell receptor (beta chain). The data derive from a study of T cells in Graves' hyperthyroidism and ophthalmopathy. TCR beta CDR3 region amplification was performed from RNA transcripts. An initial round of RT-PCR targeting the TCR CDR3 relied on the HTBI primer set. TCRdb reanalysed the multiplex PCR reads using MiXCR and keeps one entry per CDR3 protein. The sample lists roughly 380,000 distinct CDR3 sequences, less than 15% occurring once. The CDR3 has 16 residues. The V end lost 1 base, the J end lost 2 bases, and 11 bases lay between the germline ends. In germline, CDR1 is MDHEN, CDR2 SYDVKM. The authors took PBMCs from 7.5 to 10 ml fresh peripheral blood.

The genes are TRBV28 and TRBJ2-2; TRBD2 might be the D (5 bases). The clonotype originates from a young man with Graves' hyperthyroidism that later progressed to Graves' ophthalmopathy. The sequenced material came from blood. The CDR3 DNA is TGTGCCAGCAGTTTATACCCGGGGTCTAACACCGGGGAGCTGTTTTTT. Its protein is CASSLYPGSNTGELFF. Full variable domain (outside the CDR3, taken from reference TRBV28 and TRBJ2-2): DVKVTQSSRYLVKRTGEKVFLECVQDMDHENMFWYRQDPGLGLRLIYFSYDVKMKEKGDIPEGYSVSREKKERFSLILESASTNQTSMYLCASSLYPGSNTGELFFGEGSRLTVL.